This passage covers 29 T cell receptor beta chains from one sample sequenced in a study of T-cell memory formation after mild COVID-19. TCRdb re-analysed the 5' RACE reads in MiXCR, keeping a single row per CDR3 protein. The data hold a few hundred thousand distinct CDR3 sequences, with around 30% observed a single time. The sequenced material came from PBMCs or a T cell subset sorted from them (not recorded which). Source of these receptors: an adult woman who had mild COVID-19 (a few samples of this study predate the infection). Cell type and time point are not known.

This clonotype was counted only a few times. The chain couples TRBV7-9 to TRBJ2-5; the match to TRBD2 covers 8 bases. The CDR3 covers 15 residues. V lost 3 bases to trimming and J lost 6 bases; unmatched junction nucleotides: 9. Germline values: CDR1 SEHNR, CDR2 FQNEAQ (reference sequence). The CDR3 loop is CASSFRSGSEKTQYF. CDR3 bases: TGTGCCAGCAGCTTTCGCAGCGGGAGTGAGAAGACCCAGTACTTC.

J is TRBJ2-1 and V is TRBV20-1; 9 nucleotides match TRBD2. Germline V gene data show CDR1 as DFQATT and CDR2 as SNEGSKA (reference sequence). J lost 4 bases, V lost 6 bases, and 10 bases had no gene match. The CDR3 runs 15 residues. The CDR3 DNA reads TGCAGTGCCGAGAGGCCTAGCGGGAATTACAATGAGCAGTTCTTC. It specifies CSAERPSGNYNEQFF.

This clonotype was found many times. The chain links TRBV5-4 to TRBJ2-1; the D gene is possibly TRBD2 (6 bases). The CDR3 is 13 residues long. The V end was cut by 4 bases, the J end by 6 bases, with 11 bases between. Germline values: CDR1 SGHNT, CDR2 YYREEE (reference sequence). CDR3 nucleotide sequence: TGTGCCAGCAGCAAGGGACTTCCCAATGAGCAGTTCTTC. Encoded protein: CASSKGLPNEQFF.

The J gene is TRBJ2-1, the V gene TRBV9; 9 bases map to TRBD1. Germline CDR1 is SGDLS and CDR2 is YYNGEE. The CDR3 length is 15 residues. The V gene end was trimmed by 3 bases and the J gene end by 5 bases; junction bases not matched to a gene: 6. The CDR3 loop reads CASSDRQGGHNEQFF. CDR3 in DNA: TGTGCCAGCAGCGATCGACAGGGGGGTCACAATGAGCAGTTCTTC.

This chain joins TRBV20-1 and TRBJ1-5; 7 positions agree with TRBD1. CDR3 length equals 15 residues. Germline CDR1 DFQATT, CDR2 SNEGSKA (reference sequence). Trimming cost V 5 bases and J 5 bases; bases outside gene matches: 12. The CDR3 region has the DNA TGCAGTGCTCAACATTTGACAGGGTTCGATCAGCCCCAGCATTTT. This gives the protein CSAQHLTGFDQPQHF.

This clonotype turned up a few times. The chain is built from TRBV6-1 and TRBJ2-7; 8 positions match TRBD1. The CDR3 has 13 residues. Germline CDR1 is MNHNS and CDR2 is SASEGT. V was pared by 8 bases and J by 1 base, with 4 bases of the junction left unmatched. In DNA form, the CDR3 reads TGTGCCAGCGACGGACAGGGTTCCTACGAGCAGTACTTC. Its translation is CASDGQGSYEQYF.

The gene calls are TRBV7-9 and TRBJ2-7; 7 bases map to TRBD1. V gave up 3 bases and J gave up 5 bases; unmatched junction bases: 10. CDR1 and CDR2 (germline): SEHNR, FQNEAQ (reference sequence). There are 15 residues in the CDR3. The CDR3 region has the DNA TGTGCCAGCAGCTTGACGACAGGGTATGACGACGAGCAGTACTTC. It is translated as CASSLTTGYDDEQYF.

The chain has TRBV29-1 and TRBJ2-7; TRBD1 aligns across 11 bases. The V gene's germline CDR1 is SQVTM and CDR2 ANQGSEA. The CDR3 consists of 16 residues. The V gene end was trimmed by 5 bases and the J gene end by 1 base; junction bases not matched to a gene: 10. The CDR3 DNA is TGCAGCGTTAAAGTATCCGGGACAGGGGGGTCCTACGAGCAGTACTTC. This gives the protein CSVKVSGTGGSYEQYF.

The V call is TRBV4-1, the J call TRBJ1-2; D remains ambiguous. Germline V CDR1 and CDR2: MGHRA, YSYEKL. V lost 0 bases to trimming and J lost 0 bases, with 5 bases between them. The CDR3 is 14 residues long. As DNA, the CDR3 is TGCGCCAGCAGCCAAGATGCCGCTAACTATGGCTACACCTTC. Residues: CASSQDAANYGYTF.

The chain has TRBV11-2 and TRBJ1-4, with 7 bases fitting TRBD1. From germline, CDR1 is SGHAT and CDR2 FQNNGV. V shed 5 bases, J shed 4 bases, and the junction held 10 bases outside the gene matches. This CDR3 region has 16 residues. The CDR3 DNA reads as TGTGCCAGCAGCAACCTACAGGGGCGACTTAATGAAAAACTGTTTTTT. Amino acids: CASSNLQGRLNEKLFF. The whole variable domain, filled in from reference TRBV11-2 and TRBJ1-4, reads EAGVAQSPRYKIIEKRQSVAFWCNPISGHATLYWYQQILGQGPKLLIQFQNNGVVDDSQLPKDRFSAERLKGVDSTLKIQPAKLEDSAVYLCASSNLQGRLNEKLFFGSGTQLSVL.

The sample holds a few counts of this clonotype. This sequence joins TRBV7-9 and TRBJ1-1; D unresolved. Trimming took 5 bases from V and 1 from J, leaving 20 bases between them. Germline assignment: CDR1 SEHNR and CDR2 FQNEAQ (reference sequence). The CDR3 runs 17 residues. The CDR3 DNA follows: TGTGCCAGCAGCCCAGTACCGGGCAGAGGTACGAACACTGAAGCTTTCTTT. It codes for CASSPVPGRGTNTEAFF.

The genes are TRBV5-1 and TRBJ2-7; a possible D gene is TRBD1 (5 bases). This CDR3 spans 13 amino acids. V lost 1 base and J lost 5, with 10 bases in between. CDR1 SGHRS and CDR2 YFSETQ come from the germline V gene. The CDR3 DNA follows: TGCGCCAGCAGCTTGTTTCAGGGCGACGAGCAGTACTTC. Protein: CASSLFQGDEQYF.

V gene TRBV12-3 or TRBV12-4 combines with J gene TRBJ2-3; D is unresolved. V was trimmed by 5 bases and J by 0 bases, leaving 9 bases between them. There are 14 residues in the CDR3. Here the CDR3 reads CASSHDGSTDTQYF. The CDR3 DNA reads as TGTGCCAGCAGTCACGACGGGAGCACAGATACGCAGTATTTT.

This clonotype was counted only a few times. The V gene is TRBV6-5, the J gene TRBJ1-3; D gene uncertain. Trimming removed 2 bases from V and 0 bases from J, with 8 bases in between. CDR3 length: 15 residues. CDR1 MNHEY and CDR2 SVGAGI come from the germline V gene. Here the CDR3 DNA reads TGTGCCAGCAGTTACCTCGGTACCTCTGGAAACACCATATATTTT. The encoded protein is CASSYLGTSGNTIYF.

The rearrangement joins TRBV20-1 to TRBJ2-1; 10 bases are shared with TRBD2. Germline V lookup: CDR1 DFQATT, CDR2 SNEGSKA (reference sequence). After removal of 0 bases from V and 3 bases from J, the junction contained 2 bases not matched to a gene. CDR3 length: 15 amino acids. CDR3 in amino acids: CSARDTSGDYNEQFF. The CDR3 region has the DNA TGCAGTGCTAGAGATACTAGCGGGGACTACAATGAGCAGTTCTTC.

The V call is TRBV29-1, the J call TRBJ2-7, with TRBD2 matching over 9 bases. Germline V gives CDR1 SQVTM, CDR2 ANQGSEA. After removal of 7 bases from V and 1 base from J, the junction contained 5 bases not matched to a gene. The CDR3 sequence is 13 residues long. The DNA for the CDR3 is TGCAGCGCCAGGGGACTAGCTTCCTACGAGCAGTACTTC. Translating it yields CSARGLASYEQYF.

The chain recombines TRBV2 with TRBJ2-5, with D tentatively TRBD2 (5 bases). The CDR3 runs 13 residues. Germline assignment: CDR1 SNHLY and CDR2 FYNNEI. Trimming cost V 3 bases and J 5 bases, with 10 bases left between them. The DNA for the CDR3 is TGTGCCAGCAGTGAGAGTCCGGGGGAGACCCAGTACTTC. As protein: CASSESPGETQYF.

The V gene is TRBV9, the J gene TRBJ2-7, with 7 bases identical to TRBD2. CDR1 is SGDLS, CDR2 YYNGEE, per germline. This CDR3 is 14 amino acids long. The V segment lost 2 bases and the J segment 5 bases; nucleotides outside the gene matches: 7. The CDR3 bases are TGTGCCAGCAGCGTTGCGGGAGAATGGAACGAGCAGTACTTC. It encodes CASSVAGEWNEQYF.

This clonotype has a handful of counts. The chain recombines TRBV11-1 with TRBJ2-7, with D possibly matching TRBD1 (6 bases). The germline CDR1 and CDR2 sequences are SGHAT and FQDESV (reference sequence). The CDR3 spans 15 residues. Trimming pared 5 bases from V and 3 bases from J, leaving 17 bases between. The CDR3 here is CASSIWGLRDYEQYF. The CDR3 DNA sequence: TGTGCCAGCAGCATCTGGGGGCTTCGAGACTACGAGCAGTACTTC.

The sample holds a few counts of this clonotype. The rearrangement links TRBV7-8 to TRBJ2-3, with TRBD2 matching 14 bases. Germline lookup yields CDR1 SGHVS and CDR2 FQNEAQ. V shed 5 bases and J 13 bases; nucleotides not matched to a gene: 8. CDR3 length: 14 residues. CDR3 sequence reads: CASSLGLAGGSKYF. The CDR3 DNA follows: TGTGCCAGCAGCCTAGGACTAGCGGGGGGTTCAAAGTATTTT.

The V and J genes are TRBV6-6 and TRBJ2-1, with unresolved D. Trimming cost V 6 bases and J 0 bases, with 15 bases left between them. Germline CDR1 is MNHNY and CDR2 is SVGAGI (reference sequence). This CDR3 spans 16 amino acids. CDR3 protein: CASSLSQTSSYNEQFF. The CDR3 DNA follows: TGTGCCAGCAGCTTATCTCAAACCAGCTCCTACAATGAGCAGTTCTTC.

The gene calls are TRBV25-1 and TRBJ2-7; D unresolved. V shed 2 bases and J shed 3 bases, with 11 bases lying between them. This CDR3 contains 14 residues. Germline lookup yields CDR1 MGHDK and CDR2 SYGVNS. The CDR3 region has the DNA TGTGCCAGCAGTGAAGAGGCAGAGAGCTACGAGCAGTACTTC. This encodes CASSEEAESYEQYF.

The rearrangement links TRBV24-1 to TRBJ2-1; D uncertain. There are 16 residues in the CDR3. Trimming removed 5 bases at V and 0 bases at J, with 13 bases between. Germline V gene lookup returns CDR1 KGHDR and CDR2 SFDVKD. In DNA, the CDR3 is TGTGCCACCAGTGGGGTAGACGGCCGCTCCTACAATGAGCAGTTCTTC. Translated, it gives CATSGVDGRSYNEQFF.

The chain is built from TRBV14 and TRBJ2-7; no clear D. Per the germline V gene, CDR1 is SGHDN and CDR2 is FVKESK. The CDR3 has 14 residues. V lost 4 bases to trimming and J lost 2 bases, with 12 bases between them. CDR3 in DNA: TGTGCCAGCAGCCCCCCATCCTTACCCTACGAGCAGTACTTC. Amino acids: CASSPPSLPYEQYF.

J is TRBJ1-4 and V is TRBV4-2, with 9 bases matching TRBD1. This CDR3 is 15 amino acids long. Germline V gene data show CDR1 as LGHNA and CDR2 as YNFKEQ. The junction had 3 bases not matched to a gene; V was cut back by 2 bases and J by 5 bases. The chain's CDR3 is CASSQRQGVNEKLFF. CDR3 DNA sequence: TGTGCCAGCAGCCAAAGACAGGGGGTAAATGAAAAACTGTTTTTT.

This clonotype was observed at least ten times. The CDR3 sequence is CASSYRDTGELFF. In DNA, the CDR3 is TGTGCCAGCAGCTACAGAGACACCGGGGAGCTGTTTTTT. V gene TRBV7-3 combines with J gene TRBJ2-2; no firm D call. Trimming shortened V by 4 bases and J by 3 bases, and 6 bases separated the two germline ends. Per the germline V gene, CDR1 is SGHTA and CDR2 is FQGTGA. The CDR3 has 13 amino acids.

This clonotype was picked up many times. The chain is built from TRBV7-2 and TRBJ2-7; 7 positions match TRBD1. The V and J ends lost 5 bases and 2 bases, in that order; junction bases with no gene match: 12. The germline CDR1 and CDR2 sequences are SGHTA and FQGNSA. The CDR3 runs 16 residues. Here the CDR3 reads CASSTHPRGSTYEQYF. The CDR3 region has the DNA TGTGCCAGCAGCACCCACCCCAGGGGGTCAACCTACGAGCAGTACTTC.

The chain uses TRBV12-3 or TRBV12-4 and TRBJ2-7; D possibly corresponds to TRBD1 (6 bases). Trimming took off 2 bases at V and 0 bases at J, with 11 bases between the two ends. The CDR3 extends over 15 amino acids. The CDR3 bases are TGTGCCAGCAGTTTACGTCCGGACAGCTCCTACGAGCAGTACTTC. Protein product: CASSLRPDSSYEQYF.

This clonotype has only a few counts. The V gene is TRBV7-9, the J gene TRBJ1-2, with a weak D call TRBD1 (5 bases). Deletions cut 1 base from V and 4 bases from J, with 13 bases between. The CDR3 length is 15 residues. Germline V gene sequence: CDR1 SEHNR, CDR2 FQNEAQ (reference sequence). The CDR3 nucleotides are TGTGCCAGCAGCTTAGGCTCCTCCACAGGCTATGGCTACACCTTC. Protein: CASSLGSSTGYGYTF.